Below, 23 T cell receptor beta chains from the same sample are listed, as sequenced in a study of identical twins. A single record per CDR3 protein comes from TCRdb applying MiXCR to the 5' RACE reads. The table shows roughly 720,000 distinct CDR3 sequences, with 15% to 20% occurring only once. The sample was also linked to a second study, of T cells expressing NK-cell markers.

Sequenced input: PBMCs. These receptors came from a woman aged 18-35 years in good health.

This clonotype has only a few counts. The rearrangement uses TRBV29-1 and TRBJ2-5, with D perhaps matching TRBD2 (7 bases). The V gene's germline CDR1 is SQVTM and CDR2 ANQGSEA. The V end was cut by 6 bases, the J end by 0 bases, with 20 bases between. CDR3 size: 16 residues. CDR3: CSVLGGAGVHQETQYF. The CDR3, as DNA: TGCAGCGTCCTTGGGGGGGCAGGGGTCCACCAAGAGACCCAGTACTTC.

The CDR3 DNA reads TGTGCCAGCAGTTTCGACGGTGAAAAACTGTTTTTT. This gives the protein CASSFDGEKLFF. The V gene is TRBV12-3 or TRBV12-4, the J gene TRBJ1-4; D is unclear. The V end lost 3 bases, the J end lost 7 bases, and 6 bases lay between the germline ends. The CDR3 loop spans 12 amino acids.

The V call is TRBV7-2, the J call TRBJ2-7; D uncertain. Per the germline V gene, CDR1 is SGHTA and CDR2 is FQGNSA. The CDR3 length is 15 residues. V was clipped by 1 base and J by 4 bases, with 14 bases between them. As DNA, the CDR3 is TGTGCCAGCAGCTTAGTTTATTCGGCAGCATACGAGCAGTACTTC. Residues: CASSLVYSAAYEQYF.

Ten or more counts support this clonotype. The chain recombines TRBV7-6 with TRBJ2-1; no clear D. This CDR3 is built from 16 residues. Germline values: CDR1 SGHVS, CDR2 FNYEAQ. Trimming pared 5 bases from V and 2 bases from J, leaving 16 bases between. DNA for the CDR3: TGTGCCAGCAGCCCAAAAGCCCAGGCGGCCTACAATGAGCAGTTCTTC. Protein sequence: CASSPKAQAAYNEQFF.

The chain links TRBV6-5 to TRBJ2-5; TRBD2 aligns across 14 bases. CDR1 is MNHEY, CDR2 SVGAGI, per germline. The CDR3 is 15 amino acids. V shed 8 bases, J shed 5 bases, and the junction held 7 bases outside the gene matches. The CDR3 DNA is TGTGCCAGCTTACTCCGGACTAGCGGGAGGGAGACCCAGTACTTC. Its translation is CASLLRTSGRETQYF.

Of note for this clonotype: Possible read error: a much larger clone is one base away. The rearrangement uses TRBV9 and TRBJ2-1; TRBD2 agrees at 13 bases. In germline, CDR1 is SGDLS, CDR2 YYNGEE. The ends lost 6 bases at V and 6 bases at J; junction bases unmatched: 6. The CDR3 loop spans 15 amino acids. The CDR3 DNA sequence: TGTGCCAGCACCCCGGGACTAGCGGGACTCAATGAGCAGTTCTTC. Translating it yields CASTPGLAGLNEQFF.

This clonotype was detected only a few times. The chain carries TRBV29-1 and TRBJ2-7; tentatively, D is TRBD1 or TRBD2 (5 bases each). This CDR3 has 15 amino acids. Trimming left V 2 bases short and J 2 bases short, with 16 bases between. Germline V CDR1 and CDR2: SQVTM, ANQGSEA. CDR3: CSVETAGTYPYEQYF. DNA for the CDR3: TGCAGCGTTGAAACGGCCGGGACCTACCCCTACGAGCAGTACTTC.

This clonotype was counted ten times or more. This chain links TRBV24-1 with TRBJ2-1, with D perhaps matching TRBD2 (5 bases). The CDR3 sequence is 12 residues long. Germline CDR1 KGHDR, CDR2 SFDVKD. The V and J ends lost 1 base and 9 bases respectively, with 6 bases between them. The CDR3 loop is CATSDFGGEQFF. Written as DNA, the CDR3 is TGTGCCACCAGTGATTTCGGAGGTGAGCAGTTCTTC.

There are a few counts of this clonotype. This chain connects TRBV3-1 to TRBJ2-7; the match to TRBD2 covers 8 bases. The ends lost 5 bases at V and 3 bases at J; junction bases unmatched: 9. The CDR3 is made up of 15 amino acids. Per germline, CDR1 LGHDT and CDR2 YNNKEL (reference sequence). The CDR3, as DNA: TGTGCCAGCAGCGACGGAAGCGGGAGTCACTACGAGCAGTACTTC. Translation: CASSDGSGSHYEQYF.

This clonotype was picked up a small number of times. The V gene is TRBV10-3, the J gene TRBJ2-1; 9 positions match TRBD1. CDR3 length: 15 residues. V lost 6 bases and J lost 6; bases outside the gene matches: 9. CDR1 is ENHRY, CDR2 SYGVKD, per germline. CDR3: CAIRPGQGSGNEQFF. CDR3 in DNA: TGTGCCATCAGACCGGGACAGGGATCGGGCAATGAGCAGTTCTTC.

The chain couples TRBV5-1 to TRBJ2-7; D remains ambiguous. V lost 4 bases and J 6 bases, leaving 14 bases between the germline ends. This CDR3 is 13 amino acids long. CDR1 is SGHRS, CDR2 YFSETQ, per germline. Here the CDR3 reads CASSIRAPSEQYF. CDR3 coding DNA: TGCGCCAGCAGCATCCGGGCCCCGAGCGAGCAGTACTTC.

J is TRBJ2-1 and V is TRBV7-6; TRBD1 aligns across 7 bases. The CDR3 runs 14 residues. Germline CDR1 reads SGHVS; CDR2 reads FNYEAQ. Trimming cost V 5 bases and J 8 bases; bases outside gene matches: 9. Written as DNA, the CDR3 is TGTGCCAGCAGCCGTGGACAGGTTTTCGATGAGCAGTTCTTC. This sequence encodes CASSRGQVFDEQFF. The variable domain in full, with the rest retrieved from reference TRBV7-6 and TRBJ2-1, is GAGVSQSPRYKVTKRGQDVALRCDPISGHVSLYWYRQALGQGPEFLTYFNYEAQQDKSGLPNDRFSAERPEGSISTLTIQRTEQRDSAMYRCASSRGQVFDEQFFGPGTRLTVL.

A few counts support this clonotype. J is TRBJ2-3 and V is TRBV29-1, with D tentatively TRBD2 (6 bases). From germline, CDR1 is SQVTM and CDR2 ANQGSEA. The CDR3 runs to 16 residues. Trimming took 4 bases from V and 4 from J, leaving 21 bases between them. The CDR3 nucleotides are TGCAGCGTTGGGTCCGGCTTTGGGAGGAAGGCAGATACGCAGTATTTT. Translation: CSVGSGFGRKADTQYF.

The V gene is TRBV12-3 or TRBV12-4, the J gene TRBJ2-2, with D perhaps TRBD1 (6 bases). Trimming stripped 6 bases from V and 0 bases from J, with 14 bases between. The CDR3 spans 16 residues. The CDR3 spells CASRAGKGANTGELFF. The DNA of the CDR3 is TGTGCCAGCAGGGCCGGTAAGGGGGCGAACACCGGGGAGCTGTTTTTT.

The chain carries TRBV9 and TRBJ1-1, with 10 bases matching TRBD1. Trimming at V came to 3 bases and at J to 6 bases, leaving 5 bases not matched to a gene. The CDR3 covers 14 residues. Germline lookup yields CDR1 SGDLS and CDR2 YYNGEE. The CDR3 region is CASSAATGGPEAFF. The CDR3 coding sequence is TGTGCCAGCAGCGCGGCGACAGGGGGCCCTGAAGCTTTCTTT.

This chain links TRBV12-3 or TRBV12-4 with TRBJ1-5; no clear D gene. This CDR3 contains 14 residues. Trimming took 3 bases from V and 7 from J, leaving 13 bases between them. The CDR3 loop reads CASSFGQEIQPQHF. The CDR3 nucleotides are TGTGCCAGCAGTTTTGGGCAGGAGATACAGCCCCAGCATTTT.

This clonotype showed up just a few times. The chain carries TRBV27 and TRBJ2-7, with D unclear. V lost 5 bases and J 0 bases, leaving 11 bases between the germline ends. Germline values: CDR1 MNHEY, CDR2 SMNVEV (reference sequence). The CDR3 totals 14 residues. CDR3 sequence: CASSPTRSSYEQYF. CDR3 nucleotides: TGTGCCAGCAGTCCAACAAGGAGCTCCTACGAGCAGTACTTC.

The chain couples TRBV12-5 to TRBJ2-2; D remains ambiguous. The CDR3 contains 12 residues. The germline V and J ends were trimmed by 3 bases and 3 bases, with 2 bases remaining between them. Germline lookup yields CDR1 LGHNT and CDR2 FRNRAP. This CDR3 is CASGFDTGELFF. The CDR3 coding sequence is TGTGCTAGTGGTTTCGACACCGGGGAGCTGTTTTTT.

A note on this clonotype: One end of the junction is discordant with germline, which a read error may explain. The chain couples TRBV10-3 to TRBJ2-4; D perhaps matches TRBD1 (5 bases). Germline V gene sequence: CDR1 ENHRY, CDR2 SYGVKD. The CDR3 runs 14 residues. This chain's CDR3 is CAISAGQGKGIQYF. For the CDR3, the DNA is TGTGCCATAAGTGCCGGGCAGGGCAAGGGCATTCAGTACTTC.

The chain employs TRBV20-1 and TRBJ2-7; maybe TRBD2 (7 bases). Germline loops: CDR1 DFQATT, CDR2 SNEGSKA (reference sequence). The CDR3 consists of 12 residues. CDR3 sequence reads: CGGGGETYEQYF. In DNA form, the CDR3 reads TGCGGAGGAGGGGGGGAGACCTACGAGCAGTACTTC.

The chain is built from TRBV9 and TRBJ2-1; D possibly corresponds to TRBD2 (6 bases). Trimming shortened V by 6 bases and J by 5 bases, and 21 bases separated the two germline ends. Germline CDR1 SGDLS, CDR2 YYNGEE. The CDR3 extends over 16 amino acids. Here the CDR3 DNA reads TGTGCCAGCACCGCCCATAGCGGTTGGCGGAACAATGAGCAGTTCTTC. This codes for CASTAHSGWRNNEQFF.

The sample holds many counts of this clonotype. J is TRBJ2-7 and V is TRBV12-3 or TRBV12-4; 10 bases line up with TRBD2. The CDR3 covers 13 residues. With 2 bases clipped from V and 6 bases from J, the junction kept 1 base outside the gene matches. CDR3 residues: CASSLLAGVEQYF. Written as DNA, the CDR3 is TGTGCCAGCAGTTTACTAGCGGGGGTCGAGCAGTACTTC.

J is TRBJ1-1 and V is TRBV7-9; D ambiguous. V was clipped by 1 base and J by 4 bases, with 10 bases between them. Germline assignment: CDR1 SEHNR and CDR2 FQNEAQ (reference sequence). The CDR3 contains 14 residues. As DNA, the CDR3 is TGTGCCAGCAGCTTAGAAGGGAGGGTCACTGAAGCTTTCTTT. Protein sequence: CASSLEGRVTEAFF.